Sequencing of this TCR beta chain was carried out in a study of cytomegalovirus exposure and HLA in healthy donors. Every donor was a healthy person donating bone marrow. The germline V gene encodes CDR1 MNHEY and CDR2 SMNVEV (reference sequence). The CDR3 runs to 18 residues. The trim removed 6 bases at V and 6 bases at J, leaving 19 bases unmatched. Broader study findings: A later analysis showed TCR association rates differing by HLA locus, peaking at DRB1 and lowest at HLA-C. Analyses of presence and absence presupposed an approximately uniform sequencing depth across donors.

This clone was picked up one time. Antigen: not known. PCR primers comprised 60 Vbeta and 13 Jbeta primers. Sequenced by immunoSEQ multiplex PCR; TCRdb stores in-frame clones only, minus some. The sample includes about 130,000 clones, 80% to 90% of them seen just once. The rearrangement joins TRBV27 to TRBJ2-2, with 7 bases aligning to TRBD2. The sequenced sample was PBMCs. This clonotype was sampled from a male donor in good health and CMV-seropositive. Here the CDR3 reads CASRVGGLGRGTPGELFF. CDR3 nucleotides: TGTGCCAGCAGAGTGGGGGGGTTGGGTCGCGGCACGCCCGGGGAGCTGTTTTTT.